These 6 T cell receptor beta chains originate from one sample sequenced in a study of identical twins. In TCRdb, the 5' RACE reads were re-called with MiXCR into one record per CDR3 protein. The profile shows some 630,000 distinct CDR3 sequences, just over 7% of them singletons. A further study also used this sample, focusing on yellow fever vaccine responses in identical twins.

Sequencing was done on a sample of PBMCs. Every receptor here comes from a woman between 18 and 29 years old in good health.

V usage is TRBV4-2 and J usage is TRBJ2-1, with 10 positions matching TRBD2. The CDR3 totals 17 residues. Germline V gene lookup returns CDR1 LGHNA and CDR2 YNFKEQ. V was pared by 1 base and J by 8 bases, with 11 bases of the junction left unmatched. The CDR3 coding sequence is TGTGCCAGCAGCCAAGGGGGTAGCGGGGGGACGGGCGATGAGCAGTTCTTC. Translating gives CASSQGGSGGTGDEQFF.

There are many counts of this clonotype. The CDR3 spells CASTRTGSYEQYF. In DNA form, the CDR3 reads TGTGCCAGCACACGGACAGGATCCTACGAGCAGTACTTC. The V gene is TRBV12-3 or TRBV12-4, the J gene TRBJ2-7; 7 positions agree with TRBD1. V lost 7 bases, J lost 1 base, and 4 bases stayed unmatched. This CDR3 spans 13 amino acids.

The chain combines TRBV12-3 or TRBV12-4 with TRBJ1-3; D gene uncertain. The CDR3 totals 13 residues. V was pared by 3 bases and J by 0 bases, with 3 bases between. The CDR3 DNA sequence: TGTGCCAGCAGTTTCATCTCTGGAAACACCATATATTTT. This gives the protein CASSFISGNTIYF.

This clonotype was counted between two and nine times. The chain combines TRBV24-1 with TRBJ1-6; D gene unclear. The CDR3 totals 14 residues. CDR1 KGHDR and CDR2 SFDVKD come from the germline V gene. With 4 bases removed from V and 4 bases from J, the gap between germline ends came to 7 bases. This chain's CDR3 is CATSDGLYNSPLHF. CDR3 DNA sequence: TGTGCCACCAGTGACGGGCTGTATAATTCACCCCTCCACTTT.

This rearrangement joins TRBV7-2 to TRBJ2-3; 10 positions agree with TRBD2. CDR3 size: 16 residues. Germline V gene data show CDR1 as SGHTA and CDR2 as FQGNSA. J was trimmed by 5 bases and V by 5 bases; bases with no gene match: 10. The CDR3, as DNA: TGTGCCAGCAGCAAGGGAGCGCGGACTAGCGGAGATACGCAGTATTTT. Its translation: CASSKGARTSGDTQYF.

The chain has TRBV24-1 and TRBJ2-5; tentative D call: TRBD2 (6 bases). Germline CDR1 is KGHDR and CDR2 is SFDVKD. This CDR3 has 15 residues. V lost 0 bases and J lost 5, with 12 bases in between. The chain's CDR3 is CATSDLREDWETQYF. The CDR3 nucleotides read TGTGCCACCAGTGATTTGAGGGAGGACTGGGAGACCCAGTACTTC.